This is a list of T cell receptor beta chains from one sample in a study of human T cells and chemical hapten exposure. Each CDR3 protein gets one entry after TCRdb re-called the 5' RACE reads with MiXCR. Of about 110,000 distinct CDR3 sequences in the sample, more than 15% were seen once. The origin of the receptors is a human donor in good health. Both conserved end residues are part of each CDR3.

TRBV20-1	TRBJ1-1	CSAKGLWTGNTEAFF
TRBV5-1	TRBJ1-1	CASSSREPGWITEAFF
TRBV28	TRBJ1-5	CASSRTGDYSNQPQHF
TRBV11-2	TRBJ2-5	CASSLGLGAVEETQYF
TRBV9	TRBJ2-3	CASSVGQITSTDTQYF
TRBV7-9	TRBJ2-3	CASSLANGGRSTDTQYF
TRBV20-1	TRBJ1-5	CSASGGSVRPYNQPQHF
TRBV5-6	TRBJ1-2	CASSTPHDRPTTETGNYGYTF
TRBV29-1	TRBJ1-5	CSVGQGINQPQHF
TRBV20-1	TRBJ1-5	CSARRTEKAFDQPQHF
TRBV5-4	TRBJ2-7	CASRVDRSTYEQYF
TRBV6-4	TRBJ1-1	CASSDSLDRGTEAFF
TRBV27	TRBJ2-5	CASSRSRGTQYF
TRBV20-1	TRBJ2-3	CTPDTQYF
TRBV28	TRBJ2-4	CASSSRRGGAKNIQYF
TRBV27	TRBJ2-6	CASSSPGPAPGANVLTF
TRBV11-2	TRBJ2-4	CASSPLTGSNIQYF
TRBV28	TRBJ1-4	CASVDPPGLGEKLFF
TRBV28	TRBJ2-1	CASSPTSGRAKHEQFF
TRBV5-4	TRBJ1-1	CASSLEAGRNTEAFF
TRBV28	TRBJ1-2	CASRTGGGAPGYGYTF
TRBV7-9	TRBJ2-2	CASSLPSGTSRYTGELFF
TRBV28	TRBJ2-5	CASSLHQANQETQYF
TRBV7-9	TRBJ2-4	CASSLLGTSGNLAKSIQYF
TRBV6-5	TRBJ1-3	CASSFRPSGNTIYF
TRBV11-1	TRBJ2-7	CASSLTNAVTAEQYF
TRBV12-3/TRBV12-4	TRBJ2-7	CASSLKVAGGHEQYF
TRBV29-1	TRBJ2-7	CSVKWAGSYEQYF
TRBV5-1	TRBJ2-3	CASSGLGQPFTDTQYF
TRBV7-3	TRBJ2-1	CASSFGQGRQFF
TRBV5-1	TRBJ2-1	CASSLFRGEGFNEQFF
TRBV4-1	TRBJ1-5	CASSQVLSGWESNQPQHF
TRBV9	TRBJ2-2	CASSVKGAEGELFF
TRBV3-1	TRBJ2-5	CASRLGTTDLETQYF
TRBV12-3/TRBV12-4	TRBJ2-4	CATSAGGPSNIQYF
TRBV7-9	TRBJ1-4	CASSSGDRGLNEKLFF
TRBV12-3/TRBV12-4	TRBJ2-3	CASGTGPTGDTQYF
TRBV5-4	TRBJ2-7	CASSGGGGEQYF
TRBV30	TRBJ2-3	CAWTRGRATDTQYF
TRBV15	TRBJ1-2	CATGLGQAKLTF
TRBV7-9	TRBJ1-2	CASSELAANYGYTF
TRBV12-3/TRBV12-4	TRBJ2-7	CASSRLAGAYEQYF
TRBV6-2/TRBV6-3	TRBJ2-1	CASGPGDEQFF
TRBV19	TRBJ2-7	CASSIGGQVYEQYF
TRBV7-9	TRBJ1-5	CASSFTVGTGDQPQHF
TRBV6-5	TRBJ1-1	CASRGQENTEAFF
TRBV7-3	TRBJ2-5	CASSFIPLGGDQETQYF
TRBV27	TRBJ1-6	CASSFGGQANSPLHF
TRBV28	TRBJ2-7	CASRRYEQYF
TRBV4-1	TRBJ2-5	CASREVGRGKETQYF
TRBV28	TRBJ2-3	CASSLPRADTQYF
TRBV5-1	TRBJ2-5	CASSFTGDGETQYF
TRBV24-1	TRBJ2-7	CATSDSRTSGGYEQYF